The clone carrying this TCR beta chain turned up a few times. This was the immunoSEQ v3 assay. Data came from immunoSEQ multiplex PCR; TCRdb stores just in-frame clones and leaves some out. The sample includes about 10,000 clones, 50% to 70% of them seen just once. Germline V CDR1 and CDR2: MNHEY, SVGAGI. The CDR3 is 15 residues long. Trimming took off 5 bases at V and 5 bases at J, with 18 bases between the two ends. Time point denoted: pre-treatment sample, taken before nivolumab and TIL therapy. Pleural nodules or supraclavicular lymph nodes made up most of the excised metastases sampled. The data were obtained in a study of TIL therapy for anti-PD-1-resistant metastatic lung cancer.

This sequence joins TRBV6-5 and TRBJ2-5, with D maybe TRBD2 (8 bases). Material: tumor tissue, obtained at baseline. The source of this sequence is a person aged 25-79 years with non-small cell lung cancer. The CDR3 coding sequence is TGTGCCAGCAGTGGGTGGACAGGCGGGAGGGAGACCCAGTACTTC. Its translation is CASSGWTGGRETQYF.